Below, one T cell receptor beta chain is given with its context. Its specificity is not known. The entry originates in a study of cytomegalovirus exposure and HLA in healthy donors. Study-wide background: A data release that came early held roughly 85 million unique TCRs from HLA-typed donors. Points from the study as a whole: Some V segments, TRBV6-2 and TRBV6-3 among them, were indistinguishable and were therefore excluded.

The PCR employed 60 Vbeta primers together with 13 Jbeta primers. Source study methods: In a later analysis, the count reached some 83 million unique TCR beta chains, with 10 million to 14 million shared. The repertoire was sequenced with immunoSEQ multiplex PCR; TCRdb's copy has only in-frame clones and lacks some. Clonal size and the V and J genes are those of that table, whereas D and trimming came from the DNA. The sample includes 150,000 to 200,000 clones, under 85% of them seen just once. Losses at the gene ends were 9 bases for V and 3 bases for J; bases not matched to a gene: 6. CDR1 SGHRS and CDR2 YFSETQ come from the germline V gene. There are 13 residues in the CDR3.

The sequence came from a female donor in good health and CMV-seronegative. Specimen: PBMCs. The V gene is TRBV5-1, the J gene TRBJ2-3; 8 bases map to TRBD1. The CDR3 sequence: CATSGQGTDTQYF. DNA for the CDR3: TGCGCCACCTCCGGACAGGGTACAGATACGCAGTATTTT.